This note documents a single T cell receptor beta chain sequence. The antigen is undetermined. One entry per CDR3 protein, called by TCRdb with MiXCR from the 5' RACE reads. The sample lists 360,000 or so distinct CDR3 sequences; 28% were seen once. These data are taken from a study of T-cell memory formation after mild COVID-19. Study results and caveats: The study found balanced CD4/CD8 in clones contracting day 15 to 85 and a CD4+ lean in later expanders. Clones which contracted sat mainly in CM and EM if CD4+, and in EMRA if CD8+.

The CDR3 contains 15 residues. CDR1 is MNHNY, CDR2 SVGAGI, per germline (reference sequence). The V and J ends lost 0 bases and 4 bases, in that order; junction bases with no gene match: 2. The TCR comes from an adult woman who had mild COVID-19 (a few samples of this study predate the infection). Cell type and time point are not known. The sequenced sample consisted of PBMCs or a T cell subset sorted from them (not recorded which). The chain joins TRBV6-6 to TRBJ1-4; 7 bases align to TRBD1. This CDR3 reads CASSYSPGGNEKLFF. DNA for the CDR3: TGTGCCAGCAGTTACTCTCCAGGGGGTAATGAAAAACTGTTTTTT.